This entry lists 5 T cell receptor beta chains sequenced from one sample in a study of T cell repertoires in cytomegalovirus infection. TCRdb reanalysed the reads using MiXCR and keeps one entry per CDR3 protein. The table lists approximately 290,000 distinct CDR3 sequences, roughly 25% of them singletons. The sequenced material came from PBMCs. These receptors all stem from a human donor in good health (CMV status not recorded). Some clones in this sample may be carry-over from other donors' samples.

This clonotype occurred many times. The chain recombines TRBV7-6 with TRBJ2-3; D ambiguous. This CDR3 is built from 14 residues. V shed 5 bases and J shed 5 bases, with 14 bases lying between them. CDR1 is SGHVS, CDR2 FNYEAQ, per germline. CDR3 loop: CASSQDLVGDTQYF. CDR3 bases: TGTGCCAGCAGCCAGGATTTGGTGGGAGATACGCAGTATTTT.

V and J are TRBV2 and TRBJ2-1, with TRBD2 identical over 14 bases. The CDR3 has 16 amino acids. Per the germline V gene, CDR1 is SNHLY and CDR2 is FYNNEI. V lost 7 bases and J lost 4; bases outside the gene matches: 6. The CDR3 reads CASNGLAGGTYNEQFF. The CDR3 DNA reads as TGTGCCAGCAACGGACTAGCGGGGGGCACATACAATGAGCAGTTCTTC.

The chain joins TRBV7-9 to TRBJ1-4; the D is unclear. Germline CDR1 SEHNR, CDR2 FQNEAQ (reference sequence). CDR3 length: 15 residues. V was trimmed by 0 bases and J by 7 bases, leaving 12 bases between them. The CDR3 here is CASSLASPRAEKLFF. DNA of the CDR3: TGTGCCAGCAGCTTAGCGTCCCCGCGGGCTGAAAAACTGTTTTTT.

This clonotype was seen ten or more times. This sequence joins TRBV28 and TRBJ2-1; no definite D call. CDR3 size: 13 residues. The germline V and J ends were trimmed by 4 bases and 9 bases, with 13 bases remaining between them. Germline CDR1 reads MDHEN; CDR2 reads SYDVKM. This CDR3 is CASSSLEKGEQFF. The CDR3 nucleotides are TGTGCCAGCAGTTCCCTAGAAAAGGGTGAGCAGTTCTTC.

This clonotype was counted ten times or more. The V gene is TRBV6-1, the J gene TRBJ2-1; D is perhaps TRBD2 (5 bases). CDR1 and CDR2 from the germline V gene are MNHNS and SASEGT. CDR3 length: 14 amino acids. Trimming took 7 bases from V and 5 from J, leaving 15 bases between them. The chain's CDR3 is CASTQSLAHNEQFF. In nucleotides, the CDR3 is TGTGCCAGCACACAATCGCTAGCCCACAATGAGCAGTTCTTC.